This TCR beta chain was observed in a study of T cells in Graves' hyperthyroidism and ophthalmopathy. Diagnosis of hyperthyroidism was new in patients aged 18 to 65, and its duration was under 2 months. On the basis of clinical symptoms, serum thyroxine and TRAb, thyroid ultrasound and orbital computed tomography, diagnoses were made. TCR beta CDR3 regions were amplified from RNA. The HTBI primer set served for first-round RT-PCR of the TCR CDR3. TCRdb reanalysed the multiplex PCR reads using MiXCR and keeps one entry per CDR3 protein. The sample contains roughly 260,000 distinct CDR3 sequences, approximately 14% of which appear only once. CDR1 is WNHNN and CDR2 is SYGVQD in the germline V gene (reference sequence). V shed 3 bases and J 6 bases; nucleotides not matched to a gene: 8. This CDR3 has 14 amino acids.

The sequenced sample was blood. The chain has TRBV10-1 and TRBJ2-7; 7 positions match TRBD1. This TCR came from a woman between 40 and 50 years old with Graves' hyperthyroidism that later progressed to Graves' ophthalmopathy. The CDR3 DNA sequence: TGCGCCAGCAGTGAAGAGACAGGGTCTGGCGAGCAGTACTTC. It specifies CASSEETGSGEQYF.